This TCR beta chain came from a study of tumor-infiltrating lymphocytes in primary liver carcinoma. For the study at large: Stage T1-T3 N0M0 tumors spanned about 4.2 to 10 cm.

Germline CDR1 is MNHEY and CDR2 is SVGEGT. The CDR3 loop spans 17 amino acids. Trimming left V 0 bases short and J 2 bases short, with 17 bases between. Priming with a constant-region primer yielded TCR beta cDNA from 450 to 600 ng total RNA. Three rounds of nested multiplex PCR with slightly modified ARM-PCR produced TCR beta libraries. TRBV1-TRBV30 forward primers and a C-beta reverse primer were used in the first two PCR rounds, which each ran for 9 to 10 cycles. TCRdb reprocessed the multiplex PCR reads with MiXCR, giving one entry per CDR3 protein. Among 100,000 to 120,000 distinct CDR3 sequences listed, about four fifths were seen once. Scientists recovered RNA and DNA together from around 20-30 mg of unsorted bulk tissue. Cases comprised patients with primary liver carcinoma who received surgical resection. Sampling was performed at five separate regions of each tumor.

This clonotype was sampled from a man aged 35-49 years with primary liver carcinoma and hepatitis B virus infection. V and J are TRBV6-2 or TRBV6-3 and TRBJ2-7; D gene unclear. Sequencing used liver tumor tissue from sampling region 3. Sample subset: tumor region T3, left-lateral pole. The DNA of the CDR3 is TGTGCCAGCAGTTACTCAGTTTTGGGATGGAGAACCTACGAGCAGTACTTC. Translating it yields CASSYSVLGWRTYEQYF.